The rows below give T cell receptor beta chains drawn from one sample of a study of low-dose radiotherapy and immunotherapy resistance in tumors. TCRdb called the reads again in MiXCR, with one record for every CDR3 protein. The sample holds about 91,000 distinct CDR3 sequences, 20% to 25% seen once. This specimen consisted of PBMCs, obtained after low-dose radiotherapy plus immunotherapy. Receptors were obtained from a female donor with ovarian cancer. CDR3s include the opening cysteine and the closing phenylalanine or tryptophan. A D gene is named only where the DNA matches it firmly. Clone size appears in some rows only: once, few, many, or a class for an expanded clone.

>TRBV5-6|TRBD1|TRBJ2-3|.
TGTGCCAGCAGCTCGAAAGACCGGGACAGGGTTTGGGATACGCAGTATTTT
CASSSKDRDRVWDTQYF
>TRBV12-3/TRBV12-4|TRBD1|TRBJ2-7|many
TGTGCCAGCAGCCCGGGACAGACCTACGAGCAGTACTTC
CASSPGQTYEQYF
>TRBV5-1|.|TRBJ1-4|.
TGCGCCAGCAGCTTGGGGGCTTTTAATGAAAAACTGTTTTTT
CASSLGAFNEKLFF
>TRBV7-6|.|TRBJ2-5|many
TGTGCTAGCAGCTTAGGGGCAGGGAGAGAAGAGACCCAGTACTTC
CASSLGAGREETQYF
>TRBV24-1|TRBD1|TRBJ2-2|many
TGTGCCACCAGGGGACAGGCGGGGAACACCGGGGAGCTGTTTTTT
CATRGQAGNTGELFF
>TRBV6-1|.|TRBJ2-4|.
TGTGCCAGCAGTGAAGGACAGTCAGCCAGGAACATTCAGTACTTC
CASSEGQSARNIQYF
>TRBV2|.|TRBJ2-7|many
TGTGCCACCAAACTCGGGGCGGAGTCCTACGAGCAGTACTTC
CATKLGAESYEQYF
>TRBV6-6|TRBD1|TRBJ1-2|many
TGTGCCAGCAGTTCGAGGACAGGGCCGTGGGGGCATGGCTACACCTTC
CASSSRTGPWGHGYTF
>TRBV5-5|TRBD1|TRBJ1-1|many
TGTGCCAGCAGCAGCGGACAGGGCCCGAACACTGAAGCTTTCTTT
CASSSGQGPNTEAFF
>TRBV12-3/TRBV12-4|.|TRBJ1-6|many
TGTGCCAGCAGACTTCAGAGCTCCTATAATTCACCCCTCCACTTT
CASRLQSSYNSPLHF